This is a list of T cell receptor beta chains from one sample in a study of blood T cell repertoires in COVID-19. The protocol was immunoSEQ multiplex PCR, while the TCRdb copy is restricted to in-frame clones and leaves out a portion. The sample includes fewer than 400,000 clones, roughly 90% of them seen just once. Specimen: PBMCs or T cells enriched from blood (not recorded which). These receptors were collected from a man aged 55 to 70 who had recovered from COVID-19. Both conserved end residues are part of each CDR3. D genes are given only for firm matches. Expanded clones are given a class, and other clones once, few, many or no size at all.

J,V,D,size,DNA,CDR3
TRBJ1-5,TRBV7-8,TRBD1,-,TGTGCCAGCAGCTGGGACAGGGGGAAAAATCAGCCCCAGCATTTT,CASSWDRGKNQPQHF
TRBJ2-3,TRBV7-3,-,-,TGTGCCAGCAGCCTCCAGCTCCGGGCAGATACGCAGTATTTT,CASSLQLRADTQYF
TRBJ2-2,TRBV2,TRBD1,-,TGTGCCAGCAGTGACGTCCGGACAGGGGGGGAGCTGTTTTTT,CASSDVRTGGELFF
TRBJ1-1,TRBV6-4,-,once,TGTGCCAGCACCCTTGCGTCACGGGGTACTGAAGCTTTCTTT,CASTLASRGTEAFF
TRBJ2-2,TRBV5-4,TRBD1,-,TGTGCCAGCAGCTACCCGCCGGGACAGGCGCCGAACACCGGGGAGCTGTTTTTT,CASSYPPGQAPNTGELFF
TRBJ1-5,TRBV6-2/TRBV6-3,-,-,TGTGCCAGCAGTTACGGGGGCCTCAGCAATCAGCCCCAGCATTTT,CASSYGGLSNQPQHF
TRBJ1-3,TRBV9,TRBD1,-,TGTGCCAGCAGCGTAGCTCCGACAGGGGGTGGAAACACCATATATTTT,CASSVAPTGGGNTIYF
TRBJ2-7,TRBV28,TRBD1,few,TGTGCCAGCAGTTTAGGGACAGCTGACTCCTACGAGCAGTACTTC,CASSLGTADSYEQYF
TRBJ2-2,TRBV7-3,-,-,TGTGCCAGCAGCTTATTCCCCCTGACAGGCAACACCGGGGAGCTGTTTTTT,CASSLFPLTGNTGELFF
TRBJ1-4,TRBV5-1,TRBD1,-,TGCGCCAGCAGCTTGGGGGGGACAGGGAGATCGTTTTTT,CASSLGGTGRSFF
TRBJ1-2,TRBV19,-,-,TGTGCCGCCAGTCCGGACAGTTCTTTCTATGGCTACACCTTC,CAASPDSSFYGYTF
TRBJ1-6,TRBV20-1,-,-,TGCAGTGCTAGTCCCAGGGGAGATGCATCACCCCTCCACTTT,CSASPRGDASPLHF
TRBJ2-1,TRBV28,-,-,TGTGCCAGCAGCCCCTCATTAGCTTTCTACAATGAGCAGTTCTTC,CASSPSLAFYNEQFF
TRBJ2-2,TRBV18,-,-,TGTGCCAGCTCACCACGGGAGGCCAACACCGGGGAGCTGTTTTTT,CASSPREANTGELFF
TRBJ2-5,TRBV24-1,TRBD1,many,TGTGCCACCAGTGAACCCGGGACAGGGAGCCAGGAGACCCAGTACTTC,CATSEPGTGSQETQYF
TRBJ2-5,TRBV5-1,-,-,TGCGCCAGCAGCTTGGCCTCTCAAGAGACCCAGTACTTC,CASSLASQETQYF
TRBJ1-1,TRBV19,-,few,TGTGCCAGTACCCCCGGGGGGGCCAGGCGGGGCTTGAACACTGAAGCTTTCTTT,CASTPGGARRGLNTEAFF
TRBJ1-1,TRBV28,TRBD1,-,TGTGCCAGCAGTTCGCCGGGGACAGGGAAAACTGAAGCTTTCTTT,CASSSPGTGKTEAFF
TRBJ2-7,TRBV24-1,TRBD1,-,TGTGCCACCATAGCGAACCGGGACAGGGGGCGCGGTGCCAACTACGAGCAGTACTTC,CATIANRDRGRGANYEQYF
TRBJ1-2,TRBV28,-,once,TGTGCCAGCAGTTTATGGGAGAACAGGGAAGGCTACACCTTC,CASSLWENREGYTF
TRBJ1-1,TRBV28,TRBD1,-,TGTGCCAGCAGGCTAAGGGGGCCGCTGAACACTGAAGCTTTCTTT,CASRLRGPLNTEAFF
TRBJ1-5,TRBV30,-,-,TGTGCCTGGAGCTCTGGAGTGGGCAATCAGCCCCAGCATTTT,CAWSSGVGNQPQHF
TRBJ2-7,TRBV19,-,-,TGTGCCAGTAGTCCTACGATGGAGCGGGTTACCTACGAGCAGTACTTC,CASSPTMERVTYEQYF
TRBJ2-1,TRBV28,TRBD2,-,TGTGCCAGCACCCATCGGCCCGGGAGGTGGGAAGACAATGAGCAGTTCTTC,CASTHRPGRWEDNEQFF
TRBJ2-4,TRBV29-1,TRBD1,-,TGCAGCGTTGGAGAAACAGGGGGCGCTCCCAAAAACATTCAGTACTTC,CSVGETGGAPKNIQYF
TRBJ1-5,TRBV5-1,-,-,TGCGCCAGCAGCTCCTGTCCCCCTCTGTCAGGGGCCACCCTTAGCAATCAGCCCCAGCATTTT,CASSSCPPLSGATLSNQPQHF
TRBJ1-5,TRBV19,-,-,TGTGCCAGTAGTATCGGTCAGGCGAGCAATCAGCCCCAGCATTTT,CASSIGQASNQPQHF
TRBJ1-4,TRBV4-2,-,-,TGTGCCAGCAGCCAAGGCCTCCGTTCTATCAATGAAAAACTGTTTTTT,CASSQGLRSINEKLFF
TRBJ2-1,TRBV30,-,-,TGTGCCTGGAGTTACCAGTCCCGTGAGCAGTTCTTC,CAWSYQSREQFF
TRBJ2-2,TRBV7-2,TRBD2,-,TGTGCCAGCAGCTCCGCGTGGGCTAGCGGGAGGGGCGGGGAGCTGTTTTTT,CASSSAWASGRGGELFF
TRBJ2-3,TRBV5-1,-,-,TGCGCCAGCAGCTCGTTTACTAGCACAGATACGCAGTATTTT,CASSSFTSTDTQYF
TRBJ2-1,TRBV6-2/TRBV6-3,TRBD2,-,TGTGCCAGCAGTACGACTAGCGGGAGGTTGGATGAGCAGTTCTTC,CASSTTSGRLDEQFF
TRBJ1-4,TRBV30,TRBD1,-,TGTGCCTGGAGTGTACAACAGGGGGCGAGTGGAAAACTGTTTTTT,CAWSVQQGASGKLFF